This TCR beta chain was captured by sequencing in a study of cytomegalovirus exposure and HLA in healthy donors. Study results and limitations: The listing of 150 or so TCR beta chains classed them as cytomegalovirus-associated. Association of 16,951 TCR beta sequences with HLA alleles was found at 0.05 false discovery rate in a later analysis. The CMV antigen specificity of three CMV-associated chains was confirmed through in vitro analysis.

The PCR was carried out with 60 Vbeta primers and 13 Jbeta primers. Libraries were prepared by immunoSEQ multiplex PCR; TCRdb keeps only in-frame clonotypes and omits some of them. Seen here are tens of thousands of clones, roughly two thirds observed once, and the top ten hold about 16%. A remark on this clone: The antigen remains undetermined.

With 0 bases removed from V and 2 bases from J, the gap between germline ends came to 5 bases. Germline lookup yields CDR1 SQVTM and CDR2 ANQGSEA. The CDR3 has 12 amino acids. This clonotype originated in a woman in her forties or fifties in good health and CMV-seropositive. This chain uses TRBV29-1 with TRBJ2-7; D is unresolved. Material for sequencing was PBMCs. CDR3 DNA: TGCAGCGTTGAAGACAGCGCCTACGAGCAGTACTTC. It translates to CSVEDSAYEQYF.